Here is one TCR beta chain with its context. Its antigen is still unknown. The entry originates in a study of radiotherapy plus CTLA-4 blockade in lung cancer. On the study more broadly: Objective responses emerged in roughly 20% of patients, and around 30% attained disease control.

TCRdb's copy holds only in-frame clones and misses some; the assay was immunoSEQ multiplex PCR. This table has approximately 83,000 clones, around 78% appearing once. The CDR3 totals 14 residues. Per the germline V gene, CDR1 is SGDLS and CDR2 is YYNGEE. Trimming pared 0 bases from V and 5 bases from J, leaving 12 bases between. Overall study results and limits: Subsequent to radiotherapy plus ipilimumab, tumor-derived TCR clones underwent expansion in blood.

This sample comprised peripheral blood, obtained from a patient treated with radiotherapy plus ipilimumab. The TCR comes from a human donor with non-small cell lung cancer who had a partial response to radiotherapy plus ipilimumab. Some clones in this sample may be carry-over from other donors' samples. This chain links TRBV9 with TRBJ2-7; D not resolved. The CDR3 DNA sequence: TGTGCCAGCAGCGTAGATCACTATCTCAACGAGCAGTACTTC. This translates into CASSVDHYLNEQYF.